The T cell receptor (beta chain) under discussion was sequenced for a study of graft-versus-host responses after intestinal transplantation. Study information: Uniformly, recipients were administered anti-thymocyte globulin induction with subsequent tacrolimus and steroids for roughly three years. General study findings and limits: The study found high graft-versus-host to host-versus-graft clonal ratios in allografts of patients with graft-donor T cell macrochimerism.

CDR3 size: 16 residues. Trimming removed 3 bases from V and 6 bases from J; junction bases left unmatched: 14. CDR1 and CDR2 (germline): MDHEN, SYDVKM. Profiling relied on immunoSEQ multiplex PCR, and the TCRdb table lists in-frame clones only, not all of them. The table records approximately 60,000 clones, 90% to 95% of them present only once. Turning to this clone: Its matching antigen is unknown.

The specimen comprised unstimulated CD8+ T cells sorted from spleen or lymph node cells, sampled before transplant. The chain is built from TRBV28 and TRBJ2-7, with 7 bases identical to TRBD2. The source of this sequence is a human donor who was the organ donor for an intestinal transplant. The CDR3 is CASSFSIAGEPREQYF. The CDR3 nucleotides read TGTGCCAGCAGTTTTAGTATTGCGGGAGAACCTCGCGAGCAGTACTTC.